The subject of this entry is one T cell receptor beta chain. Its specificity is not known. These data are taken from a study of CD8+ T cells in alopecia areata. Study-wide findings and caveats: Affected scalp, especially in alopecia totalis/universalis, had a higher clonality than normal scalp did. In scalp samples, resident alphabeta T cells of normal skin are also sequenced.

The V end lost 0 bases, the J end lost 8 bases, and 10 bases lay between the germline ends. The CDR3 length is 14 residues. Germline loops: CDR1 MNHEY, CDR2 SVGAGI. Sequencing used cDNA as its template, made by extracting RNA and reverse transcribing it. The protocol was immunoSEQ multiplex PCR, while the TCRdb copy is restricted to in-frame clones and leaves out a portion. The sample lists some 170,000 clones, about 72% seen once, with about an eighth in the top ten. This clonotype originated in a human donor with alopecia areata. The chain recombines TRBV6-5 with TRBJ1-4, with D possibly being TRBD1 (5 bases). The sample consisted of CD8+ T cells sorted from blood, taken at week 0. This CDR3 reads CASSYSGPWEKLFF. CDR3 nucleotides: TGTGCCAGCAGTTACTCGGGGCCCTGGGAAAAACTGTTTTTT.